The 5 T cell receptor beta chains presented below share a single source sample, sequenced in a study of blood T cell repertoires in COVID-19. TCRdb's copy holds only in-frame clones and misses some; the assay was immunoSEQ multiplex PCR. The sample shows about 200,000 clones, approximately 80% of them seen only once. Sequenced input: peripheral blood. Source of these receptors: a human donor with acute or convalescent COVID-19. The donor label of this sample is uncertain.

The J gene is TRBJ1-5, the V gene TRBV6-5; 7 bases align to TRBD1. The CDR3 runs 14 residues. Trimming cost V 5 bases and J 2 bases; bases outside gene matches: 3. CDR1 is MNHEY, CDR2 SVGAGI, per germline. In DNA form, the CDR3 reads TGTGCCAGCAGTCGACAGGGCGGCAATCAGCCCCAGCATTTT. Translation gives CASSRQGGNQPQHF.

V and J are TRBV7-8 and TRBJ2-7; TRBD1 is a possible D gene (6 bases). From germline, CDR1 is SGHVS and CDR2 FQNEAQ. Trimming took 8 bases from V and 4 from J, leaving 15 bases between them. This CDR3 has 13 amino acids. The CDR3 loop is CASGRQADYEQYF. Written as DNA, the CDR3 is TGTGCCAGCGGACGACAGGCTGATTACGAGCAGTACTTC.

The chain has TRBV7-9 and TRBJ1-2; D is possibly TRBD1 (5 bases). Per the germline V gene, CDR1 is SEHNR and CDR2 is FQNEAQ (reference sequence). The length of the CDR3 is 13 residues. The V gene lost 5 bases and the J gene lost 4 bases, with 11 bases spanning the gap. The DNA of the CDR3 is TGTGCCAGCAGCCCGTCCGGGGGCTATGGCTACACCTTC. It specifies CASSPSGGYGYTF. The full variable domain, rest sourced from reference TRBV7-9 and TRBJ1-2, is DTGVSQNPRHKITKRGQNVTFRCDPISEHNRLYWYRQTLGQGPEFLTYFQNEAQLEKSRLLSDRFSAERPKGSFSTLEIQRTEQGDSAMYLCASSPSGGYGYTFGSGTRLTVV.

This chain uses TRBV6-2 or TRBV6-3 with TRBJ2-2; 7 bases are a match to TRBD2. Germline V gene sequence: CDR1 MNHEY, CDR2 SVGEGT. The CDR3 runs 16 residues. V lost 2 bases, J lost 5 bases, and 8 bases stayed unmatched. In DNA, the CDR3 is TGTGCCAGCAGTTACGGGAGGGAGGGCCGGACCGGGGAGCTGTTTTTT. This codes for CASSYGREGRTGELFF.

The J gene is TRBJ1-1, the V gene TRBV7-2; D possibly corresponds to TRBD1 (5 bases). The germline V and J ends were trimmed by 0 bases and 5 bases, with 16 bases remaining between them. This CDR3 region has 16 residues. Germline CDR1 is SGHTA and CDR2 is FQGNSA. This chain's CDR3 is CASSLARLGGGTEAFF. DNA for the CDR3: TGTGCCAGCAGCTTAGCGAGATTGGGGGGTGGAACTGAAGCTTTCTTT. Full variable domain (outside the CDR3, taken from reference TRBV7-2 and TRBJ1-1): GAGVSQSPSNKVTEKGKDVELRCDPISGHTALYWYRQSLGQGLEFLIYFQGNSAPDKSGLPSDRFSAERTGGSVSTLTIQRTQQEDSAVYLCASSLARLGGGTEAFFGQGTRLTVV.